What follows are 17 T cell receptor beta chains derived from one specimen sequenced in a study of blood T cell repertoires in COVID-19. The assay was immunoSEQ multiplex PCR, and TCRdb's table has in-frame clones only and misses some. The sample holds nearly 80,000 clones, 80% to 95% seen once. The sequenced sample consisted of peripheral blood. The receptors stem from a woman over 75 with acute or convalescent COVID-19.

The chain employs TRBV5-1 and TRBJ2-7; D possibly corresponds to TRBD2 (5 bases). V was clipped by 4 bases and J by 0 bases, with 14 bases between them. This CDR3 is built from 15 residues. Germline V CDR1 and CDR2: SGHRS, YFSETQ. In DNA, the CDR3 is TGCGCCAGCAGCATTTCCCGAGGGCCCTCCTACGAGCAGTACTTC. Residues: CASSISRGPSYEQYF. Full variable domain (missing parts from reference TRBV5-1 and TRBJ2-7): KAGVTQTPRYLIKTRGQQVTLSCSPISGHRSVSWYQQTPGQGLQFLFEYFSETQRNKGNFPGRFSGRQFSNSRSEMNVSTLELGDSALYLCASSISRGPSYEQYFGPGTRLTVT.

This clone was found a few times. J is TRBJ1-3 and V is TRBV9, with D maybe TRBD1 (6 bases). The V gene lost 0 bases and the J gene lost 2 bases, with 12 bases spanning the gap. CDR1 is SGDLS, CDR2 YYNGEE, per germline. There are 16 residues in the CDR3. The CDR3 nucleotides are TGTGCCAGCAGCGTAGATGGCAGGGGCACTGGAAACACCATATATTTT. It codes for CASSVDGRGTGNTIYF. The full variable domain, its missing parts supplied by reference TRBV9 and TRBJ1-3, is DSGVTQTPKHLITATGQRVTLRCSPRSGDLSVYWYQQSLDQGLQFLIQYYNGEERAKGNILERFSAQQFPDLHSELNLSSLELGDSALYFCASSVDGRGTGNTIYFGEGSWLTVV.

V and J are TRBV29-1 and TRBJ1-2; 10 bases map to TRBD1. The CDR3 sequence is 13 residues long. Germline V lookup: CDR1 SQVTM, CDR2 ANQGSEA. Losses at the gene ends were 5 bases for V and 8 bases for J; bases not matched to a gene: 8. CDR3 sequence reads: CSVTDRGLGGYTF. As DNA, the CDR3 is TGCAGCGTTACTGACAGGGGGCTTGGGGGCTACACCTTC.

The DNA for the CDR3 is TGCGCCAGCAGCCAAGATGGGGCGGCAGGCGTTGAGACCCAGTACTTC. It encodes CASSQDGAAGVETQYF. The V and J genes are TRBV4-3 and TRBJ2-5, with D possibly matching TRBD1 (5 bases). Trimming left V 0 bases short and J 5 bases short, with 16 bases between. CDR1 is LGHNA, CDR2 YSLEER, per germline. This CDR3 is built from 16 residues.

This chain links TRBV9 with TRBJ2-5, with 7 bases lining up with TRBD2. The CDR3 loop spans 19 amino acids. J was trimmed by 6 bases and V by 4 bases; bases with no gene match: 24. The germline gives CDR1 SGDLS, CDR2 YYNGEE. In DNA, the CDR3 is TGTGCCAGCAGCCCACCCTCTCCATCTAGCGGATCCCCGTCAAAGACCCAGTACTTC. Protein: CASSPPSPSSGSPSKTQYF.

The chain carries TRBV15 and TRBJ2-1, with 10 bases identical to TRBD2. The ends lost 4 bases at V and 4 bases at J; junction bases unmatched: 4. Germline V gene lookup returns CDR1 LNHNV and CDR2 YYDKDF (reference sequence). CDR3 size: 15 residues. In DNA form, the CDR3 reads TGTGCCACCAGCAAACTAGCGGGGTTTTACAATGAGCAGTTCTTC. It codes for CATSKLAGFYNEQFF.

The chain joins TRBV5-1 to TRBJ2-1; possible D gene TRBD2, 6 bases. Trimming left V 5 bases short and J 2 bases short, with 17 bases between. Germline V lookup: CDR1 SGHRS, CDR2 YFSETQ. The length of the CDR3 is 16 residues. The CDR3 loop reads CASSLGGGVTYNEQFF. The CDR3 coding sequence is TGCGCCAGCAGTCTAGGAGGAGGGGTTACCTACAATGAGCAGTTCTTC.

This chain joins TRBV5-1 and TRBJ2-2; tentatively, D is TRBD1 (5 bases). Trimming took 4 bases from V and 2 from J, leaving 12 bases between them. The CDR3 covers 15 residues. Germline-derived CDR1 and CDR2 are SGHRS and YFSETQ. The CDR3 DNA reads as TGCGCCAGCAGCATGGACACCTCTAACACCGGGGAGCTGTTTTTT. It is translated as CASSMDTSNTGELFF.

The gene calls are TRBV6-1 and TRBJ1-5; possibly TRBD1 for D (6 bases). CDR1 and CDR2 (germline): MNHNS, SASEGT. Between the trimmed V and J ends, which lost 2 bases and 4 bases, there was a span of 18 bases. This CDR3 has 17 residues. The CDR3 region is CASSESFVGQKNQPQHF. DNA of the CDR3: TGTGCCAGCAGTGAAAGTTTCGTCGGACAGAAGAATCAGCCCCAGCATTTT.

This clone has just a few counts. The V and J genes are TRBV7-9 and TRBJ2-7; 7 bases agree with TRBD2. J lost 3 bases, V lost 1 base, and 6 bases had no gene match. The CDR3 runs to 15 residues. Germline CDR1 SEHNR, CDR2 FQNEAQ (reference sequence). The CDR3 is CASSLVGSGGYEQYF. CDR3 DNA sequence: TGTGCCAGCAGCTTAGTTGGCTCGGGAGGCTACGAGCAGTACTTC.

The chain employs TRBV4-1 and TRBJ2-7; 12 bases fit TRBD2. The germline gives CDR1 MGHRA, CDR2 YSYEKL. The CDR3 consists of 20 residues. With V trimmed by 1 base and J by 4 bases, 17 bases remained unmatched. The CDR3 bases are TGCGCCAGCAGCCAAGGCCCCGGGACAGGAGGACTAGCGGGGATGTACGAGCAGTACTTC. This translates into CASSQGPGTGGLAGMYEQYF.

The gene calls are TRBV7-6 and TRBJ1-3; D not certain. The ends were cut back, 6 bases at V and 1 base at J, with 22 bases in the middle. CDR1 SGHVS and CDR2 FNYEAQ come from the germline V gene. CDR3 length equals 18 residues. CDR3 in amino acids: CASSSSVPADLSGNTIYF. As DNA, the CDR3 is TGTGCCAGCAGTTCAAGCGTCCCAGCCGATCTATCTGGAAACACCATATATTTT. Full variable domain (rest looked up from reference TRBV7-6 and TRBJ1-3): GAGVSQSPRYKVTKRGQDVALRCDPISGHVSLYWYRQALGQGPEFLTYFNYEAQQDKSGLPNDRFSAERPEGSISTLTIQRTEQRDSAMYRCASSSSVPADLSGNTIYFGEGSWLTVV.

The rearrangement joins TRBV5-1 to TRBJ2-7; 9 bases agree with TRBD2. The trim removed 4 bases at V and 0 bases at J, leaving 8 bases unmatched. CDR3 length equals 16 residues. Germline lookup yields CDR1 SGHRS and CDR2 YFSETQ. The CDR3 protein is CASSEVAGDPSYEQYF. The CDR3 coding sequence is TGCGCCAGCAGCGAAGTAGCGGGAGATCCCTCCTACGAGCAGTACTTC. The full variable domain, rest sourced from reference TRBV5-1 and TRBJ2-7, is KAGVTQTPRYLIKTRGQQVTLSCSPISGHRSVSWYQQTPGQGLQFLFEYFSETQRNKGNFPGRFSGRQFSNSRSEMNVSTLELGDSALYLCASSEVAGDPSYEQYFGPGTRLTVT.

This sequence joins TRBV5-8 and TRBJ1-3; no reliable D call. The V end was cut by 1 base, the J end by 0 bases, with 11 bases between. The germline CDR1 and CDR2 sequences are SGHTS and YDEGEE. This CDR3 is built from 16 residues. CDR3 protein: CASSLRVRNSGNTIYF. CDR3 sequence (DNA): TGTGCCAGCAGCTTGCGGGTGAGGAACTCTGGAAACACCATATATTTT.

The chain joins TRBV9 to TRBJ1-2; D is undetermined. This CDR3 is built from 15 residues. Germline CDR1 and CDR2: SGDLS and YYNGEE. With 0 bases removed from V and 4 bases from J, the gap between germline ends came to 13 bases. Here the CDR3 DNA reads TGTGCCAGCAGCGTAGGCGGAGGCGAAGGCTATGGCTACACCTTC. Protein product: CASSVGGGEGYGYTF.

The gene calls are TRBV9 and TRBJ2-4; D is possibly TRBD1 (5 bases). This CDR3 is built from 16 residues. Between the trimmed V and J ends, which lost 3 bases and 0 bases, there was a span of 13 bases. CDR1 is SGDLS, CDR2 YYNGEE, per germline. CDR3 sequence: CASSEGLGAAKNIQYF. DNA of the CDR3: TGTGCCAGCAGCGAGGGGTTGGGTGCAGCCAAAAACATTCAGTACTTC.

In DNA form, the CDR3 reads TGTGCCAGCAGTTCTCAGCGGGGCAGCTCCTACGAGCAGTACTTC. Translated: CASSSQRGSSYEQYF. The V call is TRBV6-2 or TRBV6-3, the J call TRBJ2-7; 7 bases are shared with TRBD2. CDR1 is MNHEY, CDR2 SVGEGT, per germline. This CDR3 region has 15 residues. The trim removed 4 bases at V and 0 bases at J, leaving 6 bases unmatched.